This TCR beta chain was obtained from a study of T-cell memory formation after mild COVID-19. Each CDR3 protein gets one entry after TCRdb re-called the 5' RACE reads with MiXCR. The sample yields about 390,000 distinct CDR3 sequences, 16% seen once. General observations from the study: Memory sampled before infection contained some responding clones, suggesting cross-reactive memory joined.

Germline V gives CDR1 SGHRS, CDR2 YFSETQ. The CDR3 runs 14 residues. V was pared by 4 bases and J by 5 bases, with 16 bases between. This clonotype was counted a few times. What it binds is not known. This clonotype was obtained from a man in his late teens or twenties who had mild COVID-19 (a few samples of this study predate the infection). Cell type and time point are not known. The sequencing sample was made of PBMCs or a T cell subset sorted from them (not recorded which). V and J are TRBV5-1 and TRBJ2-7; tentative D call: TRBD1 (7 bases). The CDR3 sequence is CASSAQGGVNEQYF. CDR3 DNA: TGCGCCAGCAGCGCGCAGGGGGGTGTCAACGAGCAGTACTTC.